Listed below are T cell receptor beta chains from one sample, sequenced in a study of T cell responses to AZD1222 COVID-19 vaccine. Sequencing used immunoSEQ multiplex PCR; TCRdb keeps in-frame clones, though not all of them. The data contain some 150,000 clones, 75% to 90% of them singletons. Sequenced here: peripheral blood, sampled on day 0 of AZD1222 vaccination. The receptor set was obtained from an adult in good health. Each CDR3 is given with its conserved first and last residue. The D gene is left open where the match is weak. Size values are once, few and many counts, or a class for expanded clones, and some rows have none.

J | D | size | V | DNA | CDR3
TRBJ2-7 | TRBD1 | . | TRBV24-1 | TGTGCCACGATAGGGGGCCGAAGTGAGAACTACGAGCAGTACTTC | CATIGGRSENYEQYF
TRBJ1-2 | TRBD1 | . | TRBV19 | TGTGCCAGTAGGGGAGGGGGCGACTATGGCTACACCTTC | CASRGGGDYGYTF
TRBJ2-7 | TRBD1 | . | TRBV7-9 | TGTGCCAGCAGCTCCGGGACAGGAGACCGCTCCTACGAGCAGTACTTC | CASSSGTGDRSYEQYF
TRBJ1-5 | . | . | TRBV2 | TGTGCCAGCACAGGGTGGGAGAATCAGCCCCAGCATTTT | CASTGWENQPQHF
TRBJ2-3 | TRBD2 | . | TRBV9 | TGTGCCAGCAGCGTTTTGTCCAGCGGGGCCAGCACAGATACGCAGTATTTT | CASSVLSSGASTDTQYF
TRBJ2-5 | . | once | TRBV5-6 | TGTGCCAGCAGGGCTGTTCGGGAGACCCAGTACTTC | CASRAVRETQYF
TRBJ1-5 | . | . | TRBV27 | TGTGCCAGCAGTCCAAGGGGGGGTAGCAATCAGCCCCAGCATTTT | CASSPRGGSNQPQHF
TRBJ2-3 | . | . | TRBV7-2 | TGTGCCAGCAGCTACGCGGTCAGCACAGATACGCAGTATTTT | CASSYAVSTDTQYF
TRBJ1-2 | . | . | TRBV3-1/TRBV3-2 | TGTGCCAGCAGCCGGGCAAAAGGCGATGGCTACACCTTC | CASSRAKGDGYTF
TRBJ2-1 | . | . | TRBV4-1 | TGCGCCAGCAGCCGGGGCATGTATGAGCAGTTCTTC | CASSRGMYEQFF
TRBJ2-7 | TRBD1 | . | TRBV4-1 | TGCGCCAGCAGCCAAGAAACAAGTCCGCACAGGGGCTACGAGCAGTACTTC | CASSQETSPHRGYEQYF
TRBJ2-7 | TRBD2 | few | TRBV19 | TGTGCCAGTAGTCCCACGTCGGGGGGGCCGGTCGAGCAGTACTTC | CASSPTSGGPVEQYF
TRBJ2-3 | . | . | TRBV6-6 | TGTGCCAGCAGTCCTAGCCTAGCGCAAAGCACAGATACGCAGTATTTT | CASSPSLAQSTDTQYF
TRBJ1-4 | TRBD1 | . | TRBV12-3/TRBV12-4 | TGTGCCACCGGAGGGGGCACTAATGAAAAACTGTTTTTT | CATGGGTNEKLFF
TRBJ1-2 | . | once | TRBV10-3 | TGTGCCATCAGTGATTGGGGGGAGGGCTACACCTTC | CAISDWGEGYTF
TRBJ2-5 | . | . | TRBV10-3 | TGTGCCATCAGTGAGCAGAATCAAGAGACCCAGTACTTC | CAISEQNQETQYF
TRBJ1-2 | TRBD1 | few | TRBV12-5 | TGTGCTAGTGGTCCCTTCGGGACAGGGTATGGCTACACCTTC | CASGPFGTGYGYTF